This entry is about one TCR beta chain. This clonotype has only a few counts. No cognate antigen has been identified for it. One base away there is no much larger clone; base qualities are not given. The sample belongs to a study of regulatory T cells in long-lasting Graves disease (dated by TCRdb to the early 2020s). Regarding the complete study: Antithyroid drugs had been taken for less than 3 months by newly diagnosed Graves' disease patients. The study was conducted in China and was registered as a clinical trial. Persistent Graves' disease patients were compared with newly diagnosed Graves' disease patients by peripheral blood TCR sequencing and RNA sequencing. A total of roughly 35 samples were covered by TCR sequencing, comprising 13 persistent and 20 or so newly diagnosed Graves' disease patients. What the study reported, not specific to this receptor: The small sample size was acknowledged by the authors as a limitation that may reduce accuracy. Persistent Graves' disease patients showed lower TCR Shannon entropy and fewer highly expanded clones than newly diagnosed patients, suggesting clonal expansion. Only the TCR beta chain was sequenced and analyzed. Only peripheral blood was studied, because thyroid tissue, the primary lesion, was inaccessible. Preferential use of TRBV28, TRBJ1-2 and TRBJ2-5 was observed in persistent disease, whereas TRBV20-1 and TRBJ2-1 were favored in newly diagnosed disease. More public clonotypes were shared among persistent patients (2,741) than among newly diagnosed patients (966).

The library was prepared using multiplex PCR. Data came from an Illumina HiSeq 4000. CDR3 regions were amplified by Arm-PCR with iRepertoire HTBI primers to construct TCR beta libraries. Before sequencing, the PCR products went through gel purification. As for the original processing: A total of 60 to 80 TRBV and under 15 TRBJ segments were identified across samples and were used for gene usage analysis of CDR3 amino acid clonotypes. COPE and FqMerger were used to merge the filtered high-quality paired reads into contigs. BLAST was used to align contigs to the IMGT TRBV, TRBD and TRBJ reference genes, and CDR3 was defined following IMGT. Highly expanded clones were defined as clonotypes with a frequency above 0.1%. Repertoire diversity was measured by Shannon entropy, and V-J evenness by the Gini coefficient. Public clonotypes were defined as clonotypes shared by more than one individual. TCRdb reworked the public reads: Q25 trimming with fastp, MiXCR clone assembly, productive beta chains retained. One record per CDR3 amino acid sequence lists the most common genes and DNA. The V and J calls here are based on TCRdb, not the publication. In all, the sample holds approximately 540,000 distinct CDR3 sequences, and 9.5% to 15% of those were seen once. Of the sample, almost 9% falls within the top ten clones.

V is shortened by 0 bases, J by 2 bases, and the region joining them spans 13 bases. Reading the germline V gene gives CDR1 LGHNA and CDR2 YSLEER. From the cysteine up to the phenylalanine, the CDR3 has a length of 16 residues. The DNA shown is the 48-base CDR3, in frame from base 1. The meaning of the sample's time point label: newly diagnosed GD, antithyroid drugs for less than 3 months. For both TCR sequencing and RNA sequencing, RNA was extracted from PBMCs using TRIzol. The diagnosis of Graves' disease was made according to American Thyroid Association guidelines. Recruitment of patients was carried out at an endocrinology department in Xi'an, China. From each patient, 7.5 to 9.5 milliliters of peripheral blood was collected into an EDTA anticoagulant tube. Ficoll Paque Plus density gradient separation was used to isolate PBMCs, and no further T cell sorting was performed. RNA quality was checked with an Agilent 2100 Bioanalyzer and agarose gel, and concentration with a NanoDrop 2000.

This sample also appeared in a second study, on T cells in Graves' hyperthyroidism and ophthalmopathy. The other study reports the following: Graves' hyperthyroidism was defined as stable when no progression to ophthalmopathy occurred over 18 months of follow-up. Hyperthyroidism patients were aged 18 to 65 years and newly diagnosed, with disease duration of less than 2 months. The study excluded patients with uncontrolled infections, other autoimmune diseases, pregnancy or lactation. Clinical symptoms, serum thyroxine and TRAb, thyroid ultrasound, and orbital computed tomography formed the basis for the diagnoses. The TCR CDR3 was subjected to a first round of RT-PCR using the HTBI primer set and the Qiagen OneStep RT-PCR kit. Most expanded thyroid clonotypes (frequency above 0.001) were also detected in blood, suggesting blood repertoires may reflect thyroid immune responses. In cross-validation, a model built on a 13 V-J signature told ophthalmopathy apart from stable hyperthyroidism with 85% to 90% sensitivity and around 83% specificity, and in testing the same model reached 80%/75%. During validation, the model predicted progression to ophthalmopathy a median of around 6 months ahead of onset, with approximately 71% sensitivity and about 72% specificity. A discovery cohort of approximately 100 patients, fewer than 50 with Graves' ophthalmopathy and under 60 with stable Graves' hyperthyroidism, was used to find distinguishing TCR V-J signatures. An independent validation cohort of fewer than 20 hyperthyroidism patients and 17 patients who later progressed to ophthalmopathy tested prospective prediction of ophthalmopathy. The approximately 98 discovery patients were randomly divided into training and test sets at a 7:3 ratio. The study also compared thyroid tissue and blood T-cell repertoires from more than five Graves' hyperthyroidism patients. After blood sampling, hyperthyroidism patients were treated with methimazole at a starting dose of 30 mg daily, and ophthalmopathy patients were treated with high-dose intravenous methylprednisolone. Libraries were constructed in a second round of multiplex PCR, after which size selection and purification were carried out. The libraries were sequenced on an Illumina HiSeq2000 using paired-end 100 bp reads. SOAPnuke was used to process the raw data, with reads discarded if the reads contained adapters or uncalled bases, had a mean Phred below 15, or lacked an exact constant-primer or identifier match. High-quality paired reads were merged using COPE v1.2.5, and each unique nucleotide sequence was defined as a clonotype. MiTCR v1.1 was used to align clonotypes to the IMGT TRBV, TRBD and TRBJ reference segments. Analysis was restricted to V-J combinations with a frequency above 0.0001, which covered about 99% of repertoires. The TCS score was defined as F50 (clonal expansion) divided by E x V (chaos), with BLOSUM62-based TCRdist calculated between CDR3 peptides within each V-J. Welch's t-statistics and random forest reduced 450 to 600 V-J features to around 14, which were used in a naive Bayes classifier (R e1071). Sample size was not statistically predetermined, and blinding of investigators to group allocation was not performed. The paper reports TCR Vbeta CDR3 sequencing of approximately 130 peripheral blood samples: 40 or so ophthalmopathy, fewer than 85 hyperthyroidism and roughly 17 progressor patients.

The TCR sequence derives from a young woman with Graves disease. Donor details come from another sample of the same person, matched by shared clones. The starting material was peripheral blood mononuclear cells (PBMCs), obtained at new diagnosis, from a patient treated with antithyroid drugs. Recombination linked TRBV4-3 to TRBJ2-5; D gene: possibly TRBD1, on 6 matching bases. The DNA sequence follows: TGCGCCAGCAGCCAAGAAGGGACATTCGGTCAAGAGACCCAGTACTTC. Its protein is CASSQEGTFGQETQYF.